Presented here are 30 T cell receptor beta chains from one specimen sequenced in a study of T cells expressing NK-cell markers. TCRdb processed the 5' RACE reads again and assigns one entry to each CDR3 protein, with no DNA. Seen in this sample are 500,000 to 700,000 distinct CDR3 sequences; the ten most common clones hold roughly 3.5%. Sequenced: blood T cells: a sorted CD56 or NKG2C T cell subset, CD4+ or CD8+ T cells, or bulk PBMC T cells (not recorded which). Receptors originate from a man aged 18 to 30 in good health.

The chain carries TRBV27 and TRBJ2-1; absent DNA, TCRdb's TRBD1 call cannot be checked. Germline lookup yields CDR1 MNHEY and CDR2 SMNVEV (reference sequence). The CDR3 sequence is 16 residues long. CDR3 in amino acids: CASSLLGGAEYNEQFF.

The rearrangement joins TRBV11-2 to TRBJ2-1; without DNA, the TCRdb call of TRBD2 cannot be checked. The CDR3 contains 15 residues. CDR1 is SGHAT and CDR2 is FQNNGV in the germline V gene. Here the CDR3 reads CASSLVTSGRYEQFF.

V is TRBV10-3 and J is TRBJ1-1; with no DNA, the TCRdb D assignment of TRBD1 cannot be verified. CDR1 and CDR2 (germline): ENHRY, SYGVKD. This CDR3 region has 12 residues. The CDR3 here is CATHAGATEAFF.

The chain combines TRBV4-1 with TRBJ2-5; TCRdb picks TRBD1, but there is no DNA to check that call. This CDR3 is 14 amino acids long. The germline CDR1 and CDR2 sequences are MGHRA and YSYEKL. The CDR3 region is CASSPPPGMETQYF.

This sequence joins TRBV12-3 or TRBV12-4 and TRBJ2-2; TCRdb indicates TRBD1, and absent DNA this call remains unverified. There are 16 residues in the CDR3. CDR3 in amino acids: CASSPFIGGASGELFF.

The chain links TRBV4-1 to TRBJ1-1; absent DNA, TCRdb's TRBD1 call cannot be checked. The germline gives CDR1 MGHRA, CDR2 YSYEKL. The CDR3 sequence is 17 residues long. The chain's CDR3 is CASSQVGQEVMNTEAFF.

The chain uses TRBV30 and TRBJ2-7; with no DNA, the TCRdb D assignment of TRBD1 cannot be verified. Germline V CDR1 and CDR2: GTSNPN, SVGIG (reference sequence). The CDR3 runs 13 residues. This CDR3 reads CAWSVGTSYEQYF.

The chain combines TRBV28 with TRBJ2-7; TCRdb designates TRBD1, a call that cannot be tested without DNA. CDR3 length: 13 amino acids. The germline V gene encodes CDR1 MDHEN and CDR2 SYDVKM. CDR3 sequence: CASISDRGLEQYF.

V usage is TRBV21-1 and J usage is TRBJ2-3; TCRdb selects TRBD1, and the lack of DNA leaves this call unchecked. TRBV21-1 corresponds to a pseudogene. The CDR3 extends over 13 amino acids. CDR3 protein: CASSQGEGGTQYF.

The V call is TRBV2, the J call TRBJ2-3; TCRdb's assignment of TRBD1 cannot be checked, as there is no DNA. The CDR3 runs 16 residues. The germline V gene encodes CDR1 SNHLY and CDR2 FYNNEI. The CDR3 region is CASSDIPGLATDTQYF.

The rearrangement uses TRBV6-5 and TRBJ1-2; absent DNA, TCRdb's TRBD1 call cannot be checked. This CDR3 has 15 amino acids. The germline V gene has CDR1 MNHEY and CDR2 SVGAGI. CDR3 residues: CASSYSRGQGYGYTF.

The chain is built from TRBV6-2 or TRBV6-3 and TRBJ2-3; TCRdb's D call, TRBD2, is unchecked because there is no DNA. The CDR3 covers 13 residues. Germline assignment: CDR1 MNHEY and CDR2 SVGEGT. This CDR3 reads CASSYYGSGGQYF.

The CDR3 loop reads CASSSFQPQHF. The V gene is TRBV5-1, the J gene TRBJ1-5. This CDR3 has 11 residues. Germline V lookup: CDR1 SGHRS, CDR2 YFSETQ. Supplemented by reference TRBV5-1 and TRBJ1-5, the full variable domain reads KAGVTQTPRYLIKTRGQQVTLSCSPISGHRSVSWYQQTPGQGLQFLFEYFSETQRNKGNFPGRFSGRQFSNSRSEMNVSTLELGDSALYLCASSSFQPQHFGDGTRLSIL.

V is TRBV14 and J is TRBJ2-3; TCRdb selects TRBD2, and the lack of DNA leaves this call unchecked. The CDR3 is 16 residues long. Germline V gives CDR1 SGHDN, CDR2 FVKESK. The chain's CDR3 is CASSRSGRPSTDTQYF.

The V and J genes are TRBV5-1 and TRBJ2-2. The germline V gene encodes CDR1 SGHRS and CDR2 YFSETQ. This CDR3 contains 14 residues. The CDR3 loop is CASSSDSKAGELFF.

The chain is built from TRBV6-1 and TRBJ2-1; TCRdb gives TRBD1 as the D gene, but with no DNA this cannot be confirmed. This CDR3 is 18 amino acids long. Germline-derived CDR1 and CDR2 are MNHNS and SASEGT. The CDR3 spells CASSQPTPKQGAMYEQFF.

This chain joins TRBV5-1 and TRBJ1-1. The CDR3 sequence is 14 residues long. Germline V gene lookup returns CDR1 SGHRS and CDR2 YFSETQ. CDR3 loop: CASSLVRAGYEAFF. The full variable domain, in which reference TRBV5-1 and TRBJ1-1 provide the parts outside the CDR3, is KAGVTQTPRYLIKTRGQQVTLSCSPISGHRSVSWYQQTPGQGLQFLFEYFSETQRNKGNFPGRFSGRQFSNSRSEMNVSTLELGDSALYLCASSLVRAGYEAFFGQGTRLTVV.

The chain carries TRBV12-3 or TRBV12-4 and TRBJ1-1; TCRdb selects TRBD1, and the lack of DNA leaves this call unchecked. This CDR3 has 16 residues. The CDR3 is CASSKGARQMNTEAFF.

The chain carries TRBV4-3 and TRBJ2-3; TCRdb selects TRBD1, and the lack of DNA leaves this call unchecked. Germline V CDR1 and CDR2: LGHNA, YSLEER. This CDR3 contains 15 residues. The CDR3 sequence is CASSQAGQEGDTQYF.

This sequence joins TRBV24-1 and TRBJ2-7; checking the TCRdb D call of TRBD1 is not possible without DNA. CDR1 and CDR2 from the germline V gene are KGHDR and SFDVKD. The CDR3 contains 16 residues. The CDR3 here is CATSDLGAGGTYEQYF.

The chain employs TRBV10-3 and TRBJ2-3; TCRdb names TRBD1, which stays unverified in the absence of DNA. CDR3 length: 16 amino acids. Germline values: CDR1 ENHRY, CDR2 SYGVKD. The CDR3 spells CAISESAGLRTDTQYF.

The rearrangement links TRBV5-1 to TRBJ2-1; there is no DNA to check the TCRdb D call of TRBD2. Per germline, CDR1 SGHRS and CDR2 YFSETQ. The CDR3 is 15 amino acids. CDR3 region: CASSFAGGPGNEQFF.

The chain couples TRBV6-5 to TRBJ1-2. The CDR3 totals 14 residues. Germline V gene lookup returns CDR1 MNHEY and CDR2 SVGAGI. CDR3 residues: CASSYSPTLYGYTF.

This chain connects TRBV11-2 to TRBJ2-7; the D gene TCRdb calls, TRBD2, cannot be checked with no DNA. Germline CDR1 is SGHAT and CDR2 is FQNNGV. This CDR3 comprises 17 residues. CDR3: CASSLYLLADTTYEQYF.

This sequence joins TRBV3-1 and TRBJ2-5; TCRdb names TRBD1, which stays unverified in the absence of DNA. CDR3 length: 13 residues. The V gene's germline CDR1 is LGHDT and CDR2 YNNKEL (reference sequence). CDR3 in amino acids: CASSRDGKETQYF.

The chain is built from TRBV4-1 and TRBJ2-2; TCRdb returns TRBD1, unconfirmable since there is no DNA. Germline assignment: CDR1 MGHRA and CDR2 YSYEKL. This CDR3 has 15 amino acids. The CDR3 sequence: CASSQEGRASGELFF.

The chain uses TRBV13 and TRBJ2-3; no DNA is available, so the TRBD2 call from TCRdb remains unchecked. The CDR3 totals 18 residues. The germline gives CDR1 PRHDT, CDR2 FYEKMQ (reference sequence). The CDR3 protein is CASSRGLAGAFLTDTQYF.

The V call is TRBV6-4, the J call TRBJ1-2; TCRdb returns TRBD1, unconfirmable since there is no DNA. The CDR3 loop spans 13 amino acids. Per the germline V gene, CDR1 is MRHNA and CDR2 is SNTAGT. The CDR3 sequence: CASSSQGWHGYTF.

V and J are TRBV5-1 and TRBJ1-3. The CDR3 consists of 16 residues. The germline gives CDR1 SGHRS, CDR2 YFSETQ. CDR3 sequence reads: CASSLVGESSGNTIYF.

The CDR3 here is CASSSDMAGEITDTQYF. The chain couples TRBV12-3 or TRBV12-4 to TRBJ2-3; TCRdb gives TRBD1 as the D gene, but with no DNA this cannot be confirmed. The CDR3 runs 17 residues.